These 18 T cell receptor beta chains share one sample of origin, sequenced in a study of shared clonotypes between healthy human individuals. Generated by immunoSEQ multiplex PCR, the TCRdb table keeps only in-frame clones and is missing some. Of 750,000 to 1,000,000 clones listed, 80% to 95% were seen once; the top ten hold 24%. Naive CD8 cells lacked CD45RO and underwent positive selection for CCR7, leaving out terminally differentiated effector memory CD45RA+ cells. Sequences were obtained from naive CD8+ T cells sorted from blood. These receptors were collected from a man in his thirties or forties in good health.

There are a few counts of this clone. A read error may explain this, as a much larger clone is one base away. At the DNA level, this CDR3 is encoded by other sequences in the same sample as well. The gene calls are TRBV27 and TRBJ2-7; D is undetermined. This CDR3 region has 11 residues. In germline, CDR1 is MNHEY, CDR2 SMNVEV (reference sequence). Trimming removed 4 bases from V and 3 bases from J, with 4 bases in between. The CDR3 is CASSSDYEQYF. In DNA, the CDR3 is TGTGCCAGCAGTTCCGACTACGAGCAGTACTTC.

This sequence joins TRBV4-1 and TRBJ1-1; D unresolved. CDR1 MGHRA and CDR2 YSYEKL come from the germline V gene. Trimming left V 4 bases short and J 5 bases short, with 17 bases between. The CDR3 length is 15 residues. As DNA, the CDR3 is TGCGCCAGCAGCCCCCTGGAGAGGGTAGGAACTGAAGCTTTCTTT. Translated, it gives CASSPLERVGTEAFF.

V usage is TRBV6-1 and J usage is TRBJ2-7; TRBD1 matches 8 bases. The CDR3 consists of 15 residues. Germline CDR1 and CDR2: MNHNS and SASEGT. Losses at the gene ends were 6 bases for V and 1 base for J; bases not matched to a gene: 8. CDR3 loop: CASSPETGDSYEQYF. CDR3 nucleotide sequence: TGTGCCAGCAGCCCCGAGACAGGGGATTCCTACGAGCAGTACTTC.

The gene calls are TRBV18 and TRBJ2-1; D may be TRBD2 (5 bases). CDR1 is KGHSH, CDR2 LQKENI, per germline. The V end was cut by 2 bases, the J end by 8 bases, with 13 bases between. The CDR3 spans 14 residues. CDR3: CASSPEDSIDEQFF. CDR3 in DNA: TGTGCCAGCTCACCAGAGGACTCTATTGATGAGCAGTTCTTC. The full variable domain, with the rest looked up from reference TRBV18 and TRBJ2-1, is NAGVMQNPRHLVRRRGQEARLRCSPMKGHSHVYWYRQLPEEGLKFMVYLQKENIIDESGMPKERFSAEFPKEGPSILRIQQVVRGDSAAYFCASSPEDSIDEQFFGPGTRLTVL.

This clone occurred once. The chain combines TRBV9 with TRBJ2-1; 11 bases agree with TRBD2. In germline, CDR1 is SGDLS, CDR2 YYNGEE. This CDR3 has 15 residues. The junction had 8 bases not matched to a gene; V was cut back by 3 bases and J by 9 bases. In nucleotides, the CDR3 is TGTGCCAGCAGCGATAGCGGGAGGGCCATAGGTGAGCAGTTCTTC. This encodes CASSDSGRAIGEQFF.

V gene TRBV7-3 combines with J gene TRBJ2-1; tentatively, D is TRBD2 (6 bases). CDR3 length: 17 residues. The germline CDR1 and CDR2 sequences are SGHTA and FQGTGA. V was trimmed by 2 bases and J by 9 bases, leaving 23 bases between them. CDR3 sequence: CASSLYTRAGKAGEQFF. The CDR3 DNA reads TGTGCCAGCAGCTTATATACCCGGGCGGGGAAGGCGGGTGAGCAGTTCTTC.

The chain employs TRBV5-1 and TRBJ2-5; 7 bases are a match to TRBD1. V lost 0 bases, J lost 5 bases, and 13 bases stayed unmatched. Germline CDR1 SGHRS, CDR2 YFSETQ. CDR3 size: 17 residues. The chain's CDR3 is CASSLEPGGGTVETQYF. In DNA, the CDR3 is TGCGCCAGCAGCTTGGAGCCCGGAGGTGGGACAGTCGAGACCCAGTACTTC. The entire variable domain, with the rest obtained from reference TRBV5-1 and TRBJ2-5, is as follows: KAGVTQTPRYLIKTRGQQVTLSCSPISGHRSVSWYQQTPGQGLQFLFEYFSETQRNKGNFPGRFSGRQFSNSRSEMNVSTLELGDSALYLCASSLEPGGGTVETQYFGPGTRLLVL.

The chain carries TRBV21-1 and TRBJ1-4. TRBV21-1 is a pseudogene. The CDR3 sequence is 13 residues long. CDR3 in DNA: TGTGCCAGCAGCCCCCGGGGGCTTGAAAAACTGTTTTTT. This sequence encodes CASSPRGLEKLFF.

Only one count was recorded for this clone. V is TRBV19 and J is TRBJ2-1, with a possible D match to TRBD2 (6 bases). In germline, CDR1 is LNHDA, CDR2 SQIVND (reference sequence). The CDR3 loop spans 19 amino acids. The ends were cut back, 5 bases at V and 0 bases at J, with 23 bases in the middle. CDR3 protein: CASSEYWGLEGSSYNEQFF. The CDR3 coding sequence is TGTGCCAGTAGTGAATATTGGGGGTTGGAGGGGAGCTCCTACAATGAGCAGTTCTTC.

V and J are TRBV10-3 and TRBJ2-7; D uncertain. The CDR3 has 11 amino acids. Germline-derived CDR1 and CDR2 are ENHRY and SYGVKD. The ends were cut back, 6 bases at V and 4 bases at J, with 7 bases in the middle. CDR3 coding DNA: TGTGCCATCAGGGAAAGGTACGAGCAGTACTTC. Protein: CAIRERYEQYF.

This sequence joins TRBV11-2 and TRBJ1-3; the D is unclear. With 5 bases removed from V and 8 bases from J, the gap between germline ends came to 16 bases. CDR3 size: 14 residues. Germline V gives CDR1 SGHAT, CDR2 FQNNGV. Here the CDR3 DNA reads TGTGCCAGCAGCCTAAGACCGGCTGGGGACACCATATATTTT. Protein product: CASSLRPAGDTIYF.

The V gene is TRBV19, the J gene TRBJ2-1; D gene ambiguous. The germline CDR1 and CDR2 sequences are LNHDA and SQIVND (reference sequence). V was shortened by 8 bases and J by 0 bases, with 14 bases between the two germline ends. The CDR3 has 15 residues. CDR3 residues: CASQEISFSYNEQFF. For the CDR3, the DNA is TGTGCCAGTCAGGAAATTAGTTTCTCCTACAATGAGCAGTTCTTC.

This clone was found once. The rearrangement joins TRBV27 to TRBJ1-1; D unclear. The V end was cut by 0 bases, the J end by 6 bases, with 8 bases between. The CDR3 runs 13 residues. Germline values: CDR1 MNHEY, CDR2 SMNVEV (reference sequence). The CDR3: CASSLSKSAEAFF. In nucleotides, the CDR3 is TGTGCCAGCAGTTTATCGAAATCGGCTGAAGCTTTCTTT.

This chain uses TRBV10-3 with TRBJ2-2; 7 nucleotides line up with TRBD2. This CDR3 comprises 15 residues. The junction had 5 bases not matched to a gene; V was cut back by 7 bases and J by 0 bases. Germline V gives CDR1 ENHRY, CDR2 SYGVKD. CDR3 DNA: TGTGCCATCAATCCAAGCGGGGCGAACACCGGGGAGCTGTTTTTT. Translation gives CAINPSGANTGELFF.

The sample holds one count of this clone. The V gene is TRBV11-3, the J gene TRBJ2-1, with D uncertain. The CDR3 loop spans 13 amino acids. V was shortened by 1 base and J by 9 bases, with 10 bases between the two germline ends. The germline V gene has CDR1 SGHNT and CDR2 YENEEA. CDR3 loop: CASSLAVSSEQFF. Written as DNA, the CDR3 is TGTGCCAGCAGCTTAGCGGTCTCGAGTGAGCAGTTCTTC.

V gene TRBV9 combines with J gene TRBJ2-1; a possible D gene is TRBD2 (6 bases). Per germline, CDR1 SGDLS and CDR2 YYNGEE. Trimming shortened V by 4 bases and J by 0 bases, and 14 bases separated the two germline ends. The CDR3 extends over 16 amino acids. Here the CDR3 DNA reads TGTGCCAGCAGCTCAAGGCCGGGGGTCTCCTACAATGAGCAGTTCTTC. Encoded protein: CASSSRPGVSYNEQFF.

This sequence joins TRBV7-8 and TRBJ2-7; no clear D. The V gene's germline CDR1 is SGHVS and CDR2 FQNEAQ. Deletions cut 2 bases from V and 2 bases from J, with 7 bases between. The CDR3 runs 13 residues. CDR3 protein: CASSLRAAYEQYF. The CDR3, as DNA: TGTGCCAGCAGCTTAAGGGCGGCCTACGAGCAGTACTTC.

This clone came up once. The chain uses TRBV27 and TRBJ1-5; D is ambiguous. Germline V lookup: CDR1 MNHEY, CDR2 SMNVEV (reference sequence). V shed 4 bases and J shed 9 bases, with 19 bases lying between them. This CDR3 is built from 15 residues. CDR3 sequence: CASSSLRAGILPQHF. In nucleotides, the CDR3 is TGTGCCAGCAGTTCCTTACGTGCAGGCATACTGCCCCAGCATTTT.